The present TCR beta chain was sequenced within a study of T cell responses to AZD1222 COVID-19 vaccine. Germline-derived CDR1 and CDR2 are SGHDN and FVKESK. V lost 3 bases to trimming and J lost 6 bases; unmatched junction nucleotides: 2. The CDR3 contains 13 residues. Repertoires were generated with immunoSEQ multiplex PCR, while TCRdb's copy carries only in-frame clones and drops some. The sample holds about 170,000 clones, roughly nine tenths seen once. The receptor was isolated from an adult in good health. The sequencing here drew on peripheral blood, taken on day 0 of AZD1222 vaccination. This sequence joins TRBV14 and TRBJ2-7, with TRBD1 matching over 10 bases. This chain's CDR3 is CASSQTGGAEQYF. CDR3 coding DNA: TGTGCCAGCAGCCAGACAGGGGGCGCCGAGCAGTACTTC.